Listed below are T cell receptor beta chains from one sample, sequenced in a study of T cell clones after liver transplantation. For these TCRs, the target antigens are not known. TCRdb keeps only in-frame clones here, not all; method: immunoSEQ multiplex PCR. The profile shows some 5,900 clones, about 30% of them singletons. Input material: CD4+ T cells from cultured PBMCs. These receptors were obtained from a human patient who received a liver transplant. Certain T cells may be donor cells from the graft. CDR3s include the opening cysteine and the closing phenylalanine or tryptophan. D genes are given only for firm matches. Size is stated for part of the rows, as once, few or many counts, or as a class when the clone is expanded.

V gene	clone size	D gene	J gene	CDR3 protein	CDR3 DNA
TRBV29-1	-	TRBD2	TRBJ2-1	CSARTSGNEQFF	TGCAGCGCTAGGACTAGCGGTAATGAGCAGTTCTTC
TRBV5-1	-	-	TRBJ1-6	CASSLEQPNSYNSPLHF	TGCGCCAGCAGCTTGGAACAGCCCAACTCCTATAATTCACCCCTCCACTTT
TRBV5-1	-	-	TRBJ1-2	CASSFSHSPGGGYTF	TGCGCCAGCAGCTTTTCGCACAGCCCTGGAGGTGGCTACACCTTC
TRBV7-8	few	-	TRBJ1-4	CASSLSNSLGEKLFF	TGTGCCAGCAGCTTATCCAATTCGTTGGGTGAAAAACTGTTTTTT
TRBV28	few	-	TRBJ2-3	CASSLPVASTQYF	TGTGCCAGCAGTCTCCCCGTCGCCTCGACGCAGTATTTT
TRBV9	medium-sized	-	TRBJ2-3	CASSTRTDTQYF	TGTGCCAGCAGCACACGCACAGATACGCAGTATTTT
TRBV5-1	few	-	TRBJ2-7	CASSLLGTYEQYF	TGCGCCAGCAGCTTGTTAGGAACCTACGAGCAGTACTTC
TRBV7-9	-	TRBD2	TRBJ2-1	CASSLLITGGDNEQFF	TGTGCCAGCAGCTTATTAATAACGGGGGGAGACAATGAGCAGTTCTTC
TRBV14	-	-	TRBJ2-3	CASSPFPDTQYF	TGTGCCAGCAGCCCCTTCCCAGATACGCAGTATTTT
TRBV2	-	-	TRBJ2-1	CASSGYNEQFF	TGTGCCAGCAGTGGCTACAATGAGCAGTTCTTC
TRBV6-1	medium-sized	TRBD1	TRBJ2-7	CASERQGLYEQYF	TGTGCCAGCGAGAGACAGGGCTTATACGAGCAGTACTTC
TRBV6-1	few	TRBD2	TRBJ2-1	CASSGLAGTVDEQFF	TGTGCCAGCTCCGGACTAGCGGGAACGGTCGATGAGCAGTTCTTC
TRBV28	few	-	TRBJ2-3	CASREGTSTDTQYF	TGTGCCAGCAGAGAGGGGACTAGCACAGATACGCAGTATTTT
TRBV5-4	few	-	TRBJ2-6	CASSPTLPGANVLTF	TGTGCCAGCAGCCCGACTCTTCCTGGGGCCAACGTCCTGACTTTC
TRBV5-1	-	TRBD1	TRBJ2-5	CASSSRDSGSSRTQYF	TGTGCCAGCAGCTCCCGGGACAGTGGATCATCTAGGACCCAGTACTTC
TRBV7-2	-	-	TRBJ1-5	CASSGGTRSGQPQHF	TGTGCCAGCAGCGGGGGGACCAGATCCGGGCAGCCCCAGCATTTT
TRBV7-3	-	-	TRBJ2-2	CASSPSRANTGELFF	TGTGCCAGCAGCCCCAGTAGGGCGAACACCGGGGAGCTGTTTTTT
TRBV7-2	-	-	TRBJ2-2	CASSFYVTGELFF	TGTGCCAGCAGCTTCTATGTTACCGGGGAGCTGTTTTTT
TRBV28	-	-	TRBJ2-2	CASRSSGWGIKNTGELFF	TGTGCCAGCAGGTCATCCGGGTGGGGCATAAAGAACACCGGGGAGCTGTTTTTT
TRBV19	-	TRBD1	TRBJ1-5	CASSIGGTGINQPQHF	TGTGCCAGTAGTATAGGAGGGACAGGGATAAATCAGCCCCAGCATTTT
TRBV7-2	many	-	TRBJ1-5	CASSQTAYQPQHF	TGTGCCAGCAGCCAGACCGCTTATCAGCCCCAGCATTTT
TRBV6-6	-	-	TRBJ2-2	CASSPRTGSTGELFF	TGTGCCAGCAGTCCCCGGACTGGGAGCACCGGGGAGCTGTTTTTT
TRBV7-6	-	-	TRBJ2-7	CASSLEGLGGREQYF	TGTGCCAGCAGCTTAGAGGGGTTGGGGGGCCGAGAGCAGTACTTC
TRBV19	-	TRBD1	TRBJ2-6	CASSPGRGLANVLTF	TGTGCCAGTAGTCCCGGCAGGGGGCTAGCCAACGTCCTGACTTTC
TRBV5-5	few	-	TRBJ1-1	CASSLVVGNTEAFF	TGTGCCAGCAGCTTGGTGGTTGGGAACACTGAAGCTTTCTTT
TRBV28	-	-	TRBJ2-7	CASSSRVRGPYEQYF	TGTGCCAGCAGTTCCCGGGTCAGGGGCCCCTACGAGCAGTACTTC
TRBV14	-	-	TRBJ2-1	CASSKQGYEQFF	TGTGCCAGCAGCAAGCAGGGCTATGAGCAGTTCTTC
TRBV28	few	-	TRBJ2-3	CGSRGWDTQYF	TGTGGGAGTAGGGGGTGGGATACGCAGTATTTT
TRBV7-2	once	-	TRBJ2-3	CASSLSSTDTQYF	TGTGCCAGCAGCTTGAGTAGCACAGATACGCAGTATTTT
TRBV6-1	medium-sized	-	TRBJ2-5	CASSEPLGGKYQETQYF	TGTGCCAGCAGTGAACCCTTAGGAGGGAAGTACCAAGAGACCCAGTACTTC
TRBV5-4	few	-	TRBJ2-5	CASSYGVRAQETQYF	TGTGCCAGCAGCTACGGCGTAAGGGCTCAAGAGACCCAGTACTTC
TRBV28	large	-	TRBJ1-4	CASSTGFRHEKLFF	TGTGCCAGCAGCACAGGGTTCCGGCATGAAAAACTGTTTTTT
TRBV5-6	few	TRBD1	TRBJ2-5	CASSPPTGVETQYF	TGTGCCAGCAGCCCCCCGACAGGGGTGGAGACCCAGTACTTC
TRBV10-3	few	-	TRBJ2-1	CAISERGGSYNEQFF	TGTGCCATCAGTGAACGGGGCGGATCCTACAATGAGCAGTTCTTC
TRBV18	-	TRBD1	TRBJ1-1	CASSLDRDSNTEAFF	TGTGCCAGCTCACTGGACAGGGACTCGAACACTGAAGCTTTCTTT
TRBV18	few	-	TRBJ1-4	CASSPQRGEKLFF	TGTGCCAGCTCACCCCAACGGGGGGAAAAACTGTTTTTT
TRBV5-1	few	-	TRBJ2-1	CASSLAVAPLSYNEQFF	TGCGCCAGCAGCCTGGCCGTCGCCCCCCTCTCCTACAATGAGCAGTTCTTC
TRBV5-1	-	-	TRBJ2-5	CASSFLAGRYQETQYF	TGCGCCAGCAGCTTTTTGGCAGGGAGATACCAAGAGACCCAGTACTTC
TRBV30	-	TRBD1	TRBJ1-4	CAWSIDRAEKLFF	TGTGCCTGGAGTATAGACAGGGCTGAAAAACTGTTTTTT
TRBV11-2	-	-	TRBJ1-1	CASSLGRMNAFF	TGTGCCAGCAGCTTAGGTCGAATGAATGCTTTCTTT
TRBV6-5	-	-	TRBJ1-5	CASNRYSNQPQHF	TGTGCCAGCAATAGATATAGCAATCAGCCCCAGCATTTT
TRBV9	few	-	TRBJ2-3	CASSADRSTDTQYF	TGTGCCAGCAGCGCAGACCGAAGCACAGATACGCAGTATTTT
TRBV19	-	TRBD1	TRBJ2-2	CASSMGQGVTGELFF	TGTGCCAGTAGTATGGGTCAGGGGGTCACCGGGGAGCTGTTTTTT
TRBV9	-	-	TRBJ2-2	CASSVGGANTGELFF	TGTGCCAGCAGCGTAGGGGGGGCGAACACCGGGGAGCTGTTTTTT
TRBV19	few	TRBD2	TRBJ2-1	CASSISGLAGGSFF	TGTGCCAGTAGTATTTCTGGACTAGCGGGAGGATCGTTCTTC